These 12 T cell receptor beta chains came from one sample sequenced in a study of blood T cells in healthy people across ages. Sample-barcoded 5' priming and a J-beta primer mix drove a second PCR of roughly 7 to 11 cycles. TCRdb ran MiXCR on the 5' RACE reads and lists one entry per CDR3 protein. The sample lists more than 800,000 distinct CDR3 sequences; 40% to 45% were seen once. Sequenced sample: blood. The receptors derive from a woman aged 60-75 years in good health.

The rearrangement joins TRBV11-2 to TRBJ2-7; no clear D gene. The CDR3 is 12 amino acids. The V end was cut by 0 bases, the J end by 6 bases, with 6 bases between. Germline-derived CDR1 and CDR2 are SGHAT and FQNNGV. CDR3 in DNA: TGTGCCAGCAGCTTAGAAGGTAGCGAGCAGTACTTC. Protein: CASSLEGSEQYF.

This clonotype was found many times. The chain uses TRBV7-2 and TRBJ2-3; TRBD2 might be the D (6 bases). Germline CDR1 is SGHTA and CDR2 is FQGNSA. The germline V and J ends were trimmed by 3 bases and 2 bases, with 12 bases remaining between them. The CDR3 loop spans 15 amino acids. In DNA form, the CDR3 reads TGTGCCAGCAGCTTGGGCGGGGCCTCCACAGATACGCAGTATTTT. Translating gives CASSLGGASTDTQYF.

This chain connects TRBV20-1 to TRBJ2-5; 7 bases map to TRBD2. The DNA end is a closer match to TRBJ2-7, so the J assignment may be wrong. Germline loops: CDR1 DFQATT, CDR2 SNEGSKA (reference sequence). The CDR3 is 15 residues long. The CDR3 region is CSARETASGNYEQYF. In nucleotides, the CDR3 is TGCAGTGCTAGAGAGACTGCTAGCGGCAACTACGAGCAGTACTTC.

The V and J genes are TRBV6-5 and TRBJ2-4, with 15 bases fitting TRBD2. The length of the CDR3 is 17 residues. In germline, CDR1 is MNHEY, CDR2 SVGAGI. The junction had 9 bases not matched to a gene; V was cut back by 6 bases and J by 6 bases. CDR3 in DNA: TGTGCCAGCAGCCCGGGACTAGCGGGAGGAGGCAGAAACATTCAGTACTTC. The encoded protein is CASSPGLAGGGRNIQYF.

The J gene is TRBJ1-4, the V gene TRBV27, with 12 bases that match TRBD1. Looked up from germline, CDR1 is MNHEY and CDR2 is SMNVEV (reference sequence). The CDR3 is 19 residues long. Trimming at V came to 5 bases and at J to 7 bases, leaving 17 bases not matched to a gene. The CDR3 loop is CASSPPPGTGGLLGEKLFF. The CDR3 DNA reads as TGTGCCAGCAGTCCTCCCCCCGGGACAGGGGGCTTACTTGGTGAAAAACTGTTTTTT.

The chain recombines TRBV29-1 with TRBJ2-3; 11 positions match TRBD1. The CDR3 is 15 amino acids. CDR1 and CDR2 from the germline V gene are SQVTM and ANQGSEA. With 0 bases clipped from V and 6 bases from J, the junction kept 5 bases outside the gene matches. This CDR3 reads CSVEDRTGGRDTQYF. CDR3 coding DNA: TGCAGCGTTGAAGATCGGACAGGGGGCAGGGATACGCAGTATTTT.

J is TRBJ2-5 and V is TRBV9; 10 nucleotides align to TRBD1. The ends lost 0 bases at V and 2 bases at J; junction bases unmatched: 4. Germline CDR1 reads SGDLS; CDR2 reads YYNGEE. CDR3 length equals 16 residues. The CDR3 here is CASSVGEGQGQETQYF. In DNA form, the CDR3 reads TGTGCCAGCAGCGTAGGAGAGGGACAGGGGCAAGAGACCCAGTACTTC.

The CDR3 region has the DNA TGCAGTGCTAGGGATTACCGCCGGGACAGGGGGCTTACAGATACGCAGTATTTT. It translates to CSARDYRRDRGLTDTQYF. The chain links TRBV20-1 to TRBJ2-3, with 12 bases identical to TRBD1. The junction had 13 bases not matched to a gene; V was cut back by 3 bases and J by 3 bases. Germline V gene data show CDR1 as DFQATT and CDR2 as SNEGSKA (reference sequence). The CDR3 is made up of 18 amino acids.

The gene calls are TRBV6-6 and TRBJ2-3; D remains ambiguous. Trimming removed 5 bases at V and 6 bases at J, with 9 bases between. CDR1 and CDR2 from the germline V gene are MNHNY and SVGAGI (reference sequence). This CDR3 spans 12 amino acids. The CDR3: CASSPSIDTQYF. The DNA of the CDR3 is TGTGCCAGCAGTCCCTCTATTGATACGCAGTATTTT.

Concerning this clonotype itself: An end of the junction differs from the germline gene, which may be a read error. This chain joins TRBV5-1 and TRBJ2-1; TRBD2 is a possible D gene (5 bases). The germline gives CDR1 SGHRS, CDR2 YFSETQ. The CDR3 spans 15 residues. The CDR3 nucleotides are TGCGCCAGCAGCTTGGTACCGGGGTCCTACAAGGAGCAGTTCTTC. This gives the protein CASSLVPGSYKEQFF.

The J gene is TRBJ2-3, the V gene TRBV5-1; a weak D match, TRBD2 (6 bases). Germline CDR1 reads SGHRS; CDR2 reads YFSETQ. With 6 bases removed from V and 0 bases from J, the gap between germline ends came to 14 bases. There are 15 residues in the CDR3. The CDR3 region is CASNYLAPSTDTQYF. In nucleotides, the CDR3 is TGCGCCAGCAACTACCTAGCGCCCAGCACAGATACGCAGTATTTT.

The V call is TRBV7-2, the J call TRBJ2-4; 8 bases fit TRBD2. The J call may be mistaken, given a closer DNA end match to TRBJ2-7. Germline V gives CDR1 SGHTA, CDR2 FQGNSA. The CDR3 covers 16 residues. The CDR3 region is CASSLVVSGNSYEQYF. For the CDR3, the DNA is TGTGCCAGCAGCTTAGTAGTTAGCGGGAATTCCTACGAGCAGTACTTC.